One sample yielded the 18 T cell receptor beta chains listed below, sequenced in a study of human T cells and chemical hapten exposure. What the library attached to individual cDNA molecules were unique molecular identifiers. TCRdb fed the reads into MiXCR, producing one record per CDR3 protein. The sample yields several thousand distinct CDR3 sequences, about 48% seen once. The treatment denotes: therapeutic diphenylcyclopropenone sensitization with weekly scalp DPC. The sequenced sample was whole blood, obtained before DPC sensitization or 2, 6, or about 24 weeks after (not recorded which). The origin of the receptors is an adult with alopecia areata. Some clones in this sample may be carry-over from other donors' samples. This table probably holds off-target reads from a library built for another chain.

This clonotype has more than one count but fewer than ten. CDR3: CASSQVATEDYEQYF. The DNA for the CDR3 is TGCGCCAGCAGCCAAGTTGCGACAGAAGACTACGAGCAGTACTTC. J is TRBJ2-7 and V is TRBV4-3, with a possible D match to TRBD1 (5 bases). CDR1 is LGHNA and CDR2 is YSLEER in the germline V gene. CDR3 length equals 15 residues. The V gene lost 1 base and the J gene lost 3 bases, with 13 bases spanning the gap.

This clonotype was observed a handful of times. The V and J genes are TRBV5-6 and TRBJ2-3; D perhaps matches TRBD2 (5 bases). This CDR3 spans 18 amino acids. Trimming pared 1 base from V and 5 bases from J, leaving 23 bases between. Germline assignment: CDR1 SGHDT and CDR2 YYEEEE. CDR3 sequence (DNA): TGTGCCAGCAGCTTGTCCAGCGGCGCTTCTATCCCAAGAGATACGCAGTATTTT. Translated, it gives CASSLSSGASIPRDTQYF.

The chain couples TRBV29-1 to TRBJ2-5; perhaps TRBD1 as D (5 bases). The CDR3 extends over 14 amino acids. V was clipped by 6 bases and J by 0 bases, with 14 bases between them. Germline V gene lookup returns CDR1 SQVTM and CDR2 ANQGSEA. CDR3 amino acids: CSVPLGADQETQYF. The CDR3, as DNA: TGCAGCGTCCCCTTAGGGGCGGACCAAGAGACCCAGTACTTC.

DNA of the CDR3: TGTGCCAGCAGTCTTAATCGACGGGGGATTCGCCGCTCCTACAATGAGCAGTTCTTC. This translates into CASSLNRRGIRRSYNEQFF. The chain recombines TRBV6-2 or TRBV6-3 with TRBJ2-1, with D maybe TRBD2 (6 bases). The CDR3 is 19 residues long. Trimming took off 5 bases at V and 0 bases at J, with 23 bases between the two ends. The germline CDR1 and CDR2 sequences are MNHEY and SVGEGT.

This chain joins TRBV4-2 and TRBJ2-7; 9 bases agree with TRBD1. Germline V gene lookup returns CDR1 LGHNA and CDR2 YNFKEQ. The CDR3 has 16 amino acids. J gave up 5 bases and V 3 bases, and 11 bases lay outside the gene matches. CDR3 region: CASSHPQGTGYNEQYF. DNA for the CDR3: TGTGCCAGCAGCCACCCCCAGGGGACAGGGTACAACGAGCAGTACTTC.

This CDR3 reads CASSIQVAGASLYNEQFF. CDR3 in DNA: TGTGCCAGTAGTATTCAAGTAGCGGGGGCAAGCCTCTACAATGAGCAGTTCTTC. V is TRBV19 and J is TRBJ2-1; 9 bases map to TRBD2. V lost 3 bases and J lost 3; bases outside the gene matches: 12. The CDR3 consists of 18 residues. In germline, CDR1 is LNHDA, CDR2 SQIVND (reference sequence).

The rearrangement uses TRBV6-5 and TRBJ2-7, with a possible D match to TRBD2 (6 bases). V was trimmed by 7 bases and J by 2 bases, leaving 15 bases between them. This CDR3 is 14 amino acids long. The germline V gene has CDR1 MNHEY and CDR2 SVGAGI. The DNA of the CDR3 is TGTGCCAGCAATCCAGCGGGTTCCGCCTACGAGCAGTACTTC. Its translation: CASNPAGSAYEQYF.

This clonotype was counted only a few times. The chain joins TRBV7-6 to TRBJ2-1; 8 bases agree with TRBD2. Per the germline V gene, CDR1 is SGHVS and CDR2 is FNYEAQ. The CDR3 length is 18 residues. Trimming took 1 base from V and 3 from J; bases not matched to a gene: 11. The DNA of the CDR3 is TGTGCCAGCAGCTTAGGGGGAGCGGGAGCGCGCCTCTACAATGAGCAGTTCTTC. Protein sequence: CASSLGGAGARLYNEQFF.

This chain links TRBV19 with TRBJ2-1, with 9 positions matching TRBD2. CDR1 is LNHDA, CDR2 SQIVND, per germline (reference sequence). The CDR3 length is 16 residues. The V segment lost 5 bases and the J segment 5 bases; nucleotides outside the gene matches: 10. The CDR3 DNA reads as TGTGCCAGTAGTCGGTTCCTAGCGGGACCAAACAATGAGCAGTTCTTC. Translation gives CASSRFLAGPNNEQFF.

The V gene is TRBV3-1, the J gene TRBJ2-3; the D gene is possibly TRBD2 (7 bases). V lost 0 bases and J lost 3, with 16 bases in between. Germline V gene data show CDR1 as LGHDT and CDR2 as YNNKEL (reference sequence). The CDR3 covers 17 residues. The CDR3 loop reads CASSQEVGGPRTDTQYF. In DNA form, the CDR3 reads TGTGCCAGCAGCCAAGAAGTCGGGGGGCCCCGGACAGATACGCAGTATTTT.

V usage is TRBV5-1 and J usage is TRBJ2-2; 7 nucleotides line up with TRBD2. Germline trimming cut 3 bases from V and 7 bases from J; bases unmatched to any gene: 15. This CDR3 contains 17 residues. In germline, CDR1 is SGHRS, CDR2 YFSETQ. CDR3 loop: CASSSSRGLAVRGELFF. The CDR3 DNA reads TGCGCCAGCAGCTCCTCGAGGGGCCTAGCGGTTCGCGGGGAGCTGTTTTTT.

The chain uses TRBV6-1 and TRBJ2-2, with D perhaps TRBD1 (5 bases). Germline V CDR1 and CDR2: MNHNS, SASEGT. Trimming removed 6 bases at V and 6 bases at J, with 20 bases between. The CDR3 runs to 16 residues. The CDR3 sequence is CASRDVAGLRAGELFF. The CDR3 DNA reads TGTGCCAGCAGGGACGTTGCAGGGTTAAGGGCCGGGGAGCTGTTTTTT.

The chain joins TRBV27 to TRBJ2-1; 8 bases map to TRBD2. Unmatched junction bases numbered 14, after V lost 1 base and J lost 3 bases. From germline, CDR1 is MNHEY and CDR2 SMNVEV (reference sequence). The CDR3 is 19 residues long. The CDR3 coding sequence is TGTGCCAGCAGTTTATTGCCCCTGGCGGGACTAGGAGTCTACAATGAGCAGTTCTTC. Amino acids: CASSLLPLAGLGVYNEQFF.

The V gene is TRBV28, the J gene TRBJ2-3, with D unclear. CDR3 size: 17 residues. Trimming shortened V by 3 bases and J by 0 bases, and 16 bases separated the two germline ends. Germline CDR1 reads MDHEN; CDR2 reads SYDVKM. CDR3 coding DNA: TGTGCCAGCAGTTTCTACGCCCCCGGGCCGAGCACAGATACGCAGTATTTT. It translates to CASSFYAPGPSTDTQYF.

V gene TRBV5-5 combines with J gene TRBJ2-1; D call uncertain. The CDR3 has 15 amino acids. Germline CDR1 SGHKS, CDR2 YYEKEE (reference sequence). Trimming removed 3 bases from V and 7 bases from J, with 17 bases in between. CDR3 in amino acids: CASSSSATGINEQFF. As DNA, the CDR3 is TGTGCCAGCAGCTCCTCCGCCACTGGGATAAATGAGCAGTTCTTC.

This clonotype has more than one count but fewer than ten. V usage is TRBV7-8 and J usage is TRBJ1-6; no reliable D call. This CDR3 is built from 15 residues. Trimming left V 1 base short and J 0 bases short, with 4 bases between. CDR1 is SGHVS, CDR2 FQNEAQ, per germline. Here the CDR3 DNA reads TGTGCCAGCAGCTTAGGGTCCTCCTATAATTCACCCCTCCACTTT. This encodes CASSLGSSYNSPLHF.

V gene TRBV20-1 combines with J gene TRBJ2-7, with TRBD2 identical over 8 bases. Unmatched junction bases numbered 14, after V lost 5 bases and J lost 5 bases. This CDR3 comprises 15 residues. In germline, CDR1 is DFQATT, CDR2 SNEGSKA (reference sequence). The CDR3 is CSAPGAGGSGNEQYF. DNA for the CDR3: TGCAGTGCTCCAGGGGCGGGAGGTTCCGGGAACGAGCAGTACTTC.

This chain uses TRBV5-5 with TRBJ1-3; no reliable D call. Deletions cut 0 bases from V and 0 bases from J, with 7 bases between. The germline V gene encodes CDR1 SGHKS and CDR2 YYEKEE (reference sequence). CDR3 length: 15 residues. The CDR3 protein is CASSLDRVSGNTIYF. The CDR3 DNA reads TGTGCCAGCAGCTTGGATAGAGTCTCTGGAAACACCATATATTTT.